Listed here are 23 T cell receptor beta chains from one sample, sequenced in a study of control samples from healthy donors and cancer patients. Assay used: immunoSEQ multiplex PCR; TCRdb lists only in-frame clones, some missing. The repertoire holds some 110,000 clones, with about 93% as singletons. The sequenced sample was blood. These receptors came from a man younger than 45 in good health.

The rearrangement links TRBV9 to TRBJ2-7; 7 positions agree with TRBD2. J gave up 2 bases and V 2 bases, and 7 bases lay outside the gene matches. Looked up from germline, CDR1 is SGDLS and CDR2 is YYNGEE. The CDR3 extends over 15 amino acids. The CDR3 region is CASSVSGGPTYEQYF. The CDR3 DNA reads as TGTGCCAGCAGCGTCTCGGGGGGACCGACCTACGAGCAGTACTTC.

The V gene is TRBV9, the J gene TRBJ2-2; the D is unclear. This CDR3 comprises 14 residues. Germline CDR1 SGDLS, CDR2 YYNGEE. Trimming pared 3 bases from V and 0 bases from J, leaving 6 bases between. CDR3 DNA sequence: TGTGCCAGCAGCGGTCGGGCGAACACCGGGGAGCTGTTTTTT. Amino acid sequence: CASSGRANTGELFF.

J is TRBJ2-3 and V is TRBV20-1; TRBD2 is a possible D gene (5 bases). V was pared by 6 bases and J by 6 bases, with 10 bases between. The germline gives CDR1 DFQATT, CDR2 SNEGSKA (reference sequence). This CDR3 spans 11 amino acids. In DNA form, the CDR3 reads TGCAGTGCCCCGGACTGGGATACGCAGTATTTT. Its protein product is CSAPDWDTQYF.

The chain has TRBV27 and TRBJ2-7; 7 nucleotides match TRBD2. Germline loops: CDR1 MNHEY, CDR2 SMNVEV (reference sequence). The CDR3 covers 16 residues. V shed 6 bases, J shed 5 bases, and the junction held 16 bases outside the gene matches. The CDR3 loop is CASRHRDYPGSDEQYF. In DNA form, the CDR3 reads TGTGCCAGCAGGCACCGGGACTATCCAGGCTCGGACGAGCAGTACTTC.

The rearrangement joins TRBV27 to TRBJ1-2; D is possibly TRBD1 (5 bases). CDR1 MNHEY and CDR2 SMNVEV come from the germline V gene (reference sequence). CDR3 size: 15 residues. V was cut by 7 bases and J by 4 bases, with 19 bases left in between. In nucleotides, the CDR3 is TGTGCCAGCAAGGTCGGGGGGGGTTACGCCTATGGCTACACCTTC. This encodes CASKVGGGYAYGYTF.

This clone was observed a single time. The chain is built from TRBV27 and TRBJ1-6; D is perhaps TRBD1 (5 bases). Germline CDR1 is MNHEY and CDR2 is SMNVEV (reference sequence). The V end lost 3 bases, the J end lost 7 bases, and 10 bases lay between the germline ends. The CDR3 has 14 residues. The CDR3 region has the DNA TGTGCCAGCAGTTTGGGGGGGATAAATTCACCCCTCCACTTT. Encoded protein: CASSLGGINSPLHF.

This rearrangement joins TRBV5-1 to TRBJ2-3; D gene unclear. The germline V gene encodes CDR1 SGHRS and CDR2 YFSETQ. The CDR3 sequence is 12 residues long. V was pared by 8 bases and J by 0 bases, with 7 bases between. The CDR3 nucleotides read TGCGCCAGAAGGGCCAGCACAGATACGCAGTATTTT. Protein: CARRASTDTQYF.

The rearrangement joins TRBV7-2 to TRBJ2-3; D perhaps matches TRBD2 (7 bases). V lost 0 bases and J 5 bases, leaving 12 bases between the germline ends. This CDR3 spans 15 amino acids. CDR1 SGHTA and CDR2 FQGNSA come from the germline V gene. CDR3: CASSLAGGAGDTQYF. The CDR3, as DNA: TGTGCCAGCAGCTTAGCTGGGGGGGCGGGAGATACGCAGTATTTT.

This chain uses TRBV15 with TRBJ1-1; D not resolved. The V and J ends lost 0 bases and 2 bases respectively, with 10 bases between them. The CDR3 length is 15 residues. Germline values: CDR1 LNHNV, CDR2 YYDKDF (reference sequence). The chain's CDR3 is CATSREVQDNTEAFF. Written as DNA, the CDR3 is TGTGCCACCAGCAGAGAAGTCCAGGACAACACTGAAGCTTTCTTT. The full variable domain, in which reference TRBV15 and TRBJ1-1 provide the parts outside the CDR3, is DAMVIQNPRYQVTQFGKPVTLSCSQTLNHNVMYWYQQKSSQAPKLLFHYYDKDFNNEADTPDNFQSRRPNTSFCFLDIRSPGLGDTAMYLCATSREVQDNTEAFFGQGTRLTVV.

This rearrangement joins TRBV27 to TRBJ2-2; D ambiguous. Germline V gene sequence: CDR1 MNHEY, CDR2 SMNVEV (reference sequence). Trimming pared 6 bases from V and 3 bases from J, leaving 8 bases between. The CDR3 extends over 13 amino acids. The CDR3 sequence is CASRTTYTGELFF. DNA of the CDR3: TGTGCCAGCAGGACGACCTACACCGGGGAGCTGTTTTTT.

The chain is built from TRBV6-2 or TRBV6-3 and TRBJ2-2; TRBD2 aligns across 8 bases. The ends lost 5 bases at V and 7 bases at J; junction bases unmatched: 6. CDR3 length: 14 amino acids. Per germline, CDR1 MNHEY and CDR2 SVGEGT. This CDR3 reads CASSVAGKGGELFF. The CDR3 coding sequence is TGTGCCAGCAGTGTAGCGGGAAAGGGCGGGGAGCTGTTTTTT.

The chain recombines TRBV11-2 with TRBJ2-5; D remains unclear. V was cut by 1 base and J by 3 bases, with 3 bases left in between. Germline V gives CDR1 SGHAT, CDR2 FQNNGV. The CDR3 loop spans 12 amino acids. The CDR3 region is CASSLVKETQYF. Written as DNA, the CDR3 is TGTGCCAGCAGCTTAGTAAAAGAGACCCAGTACTTC.

V is TRBV27 and J is TRBJ2-7, with 10 bases lining up with TRBD1. Germline trimming cut 2 bases from V and 1 base from J; bases unmatched to any gene: 2. CDR1 and CDR2 from the germline V gene are MNHEY and SMNVEV (reference sequence). The CDR3 length is 15 residues. The DNA for the CDR3 is TGTGCCAGCAGTTTAGGGACAGGGGATTCCTACGAGCAGTACGTC. Its protein is CASSLGTGDSYEQYV.

The J gene is TRBJ1-5, the V gene TRBV28; D not resolved. With 6 bases removed from V and 0 bases from J, the gap between germline ends came to 12 bases. This CDR3 is 15 amino acids long. Per germline, CDR1 MDHEN and CDR2 SYDVKM. The chain's CDR3 is CASSEDYYSNQPQHF. The CDR3, as DNA: TGTGCCAGCAGCGAGGACTACTATAGCAATCAGCCCCAGCATTTT.

The chain employs TRBV7-9 and TRBJ2-1; D remains ambiguous. This CDR3 has 13 residues. Germline V lookup: CDR1 SEHNR, CDR2 FQNEAQ (reference sequence). Trimming removed 1 base from V and 4 bases from J, with 5 bases in between. CDR3 amino acids: CASSLGSYNEQFF. In DNA, the CDR3 is TGTGCCAGCAGCTTAGGCAGTTACAATGAGCAGTTCTTC.

The count of this clone is one. The V and J genes are TRBV2 and TRBJ2-5; D may be TRBD1 or TRBD2 (6 bases each). The V gene's germline CDR1 is SNHLY and CDR2 FYNNEI. The CDR3 is 13 residues long. V was pared by 0 bases and J by 5 bases, with 7 bases between. DNA for the CDR3: TGTGCCAGCAGTGAAGCAGGGGGGGAGACCCAGTACTTC. Its protein product is CASSEAGGETQYF.

The rearrangement uses TRBV30 and TRBJ1-1; unclear D gene. Trimming took off 0 bases at V and 4 bases at J, with 15 bases between the two ends. Germline assignment: CDR1 GTSNPN and CDR2 SVGIG (reference sequence). The CDR3 is made up of 15 amino acids. The CDR3 DNA reads TGTGCCTGGAGTGTCGCGGAGCCACGGTCCACTGAAGCTTTCTTT. The encoded protein is CAWSVAEPRSTEAFF.

The CDR3 protein is CASSQSLEEGVYGYTF. In nucleotides, the CDR3 is TGCGCCAGCAGTCAATCTCTGGAAGAGGGGGTCTATGGCTACACCTTC. The chain has TRBV23-1 and TRBJ1-2; D possibly corresponds to TRBD1 (6 bases). TRBV23-1 is an ORF; its function is uncertain. V was trimmed by 0 bases and J by 4 bases, leaving 15 bases between them. The CDR3 extends over 16 amino acids.

The chain joins TRBV10-3 to TRBJ1-1; D remains ambiguous. Germline V lookup: CDR1 ENHRY, CDR2 SYGVKD. CDR3 size: 13 residues. Trimming took off 4 bases at V and 1 base at J, with 7 bases between the two ends. The CDR3 loop reads CAISVTANTEAFF. The CDR3 nucleotides read TGTGCCATCAGTGTAACAGCGAACACTGAAGCTTTCTTT.

This chain uses TRBV5-1 with TRBJ1-5; a possible D gene is TRBD1 (6 bases). CDR3 length: 15 residues. In germline, CDR1 is SGHRS, CDR2 YFSETQ. V was shortened by 0 bases and J by 2 bases, with 9 bases between the two germline ends. CDR3 nucleotides: TGCGCCAGCAGCTTGGGGGACAAGGGCAATCAGCCCCAGCATTTT. Translated, it gives CASSLGDKGNQPQHF.

V gene TRBV6-6 combines with J gene TRBJ2-1; a possible D gene is TRBD1 (6 bases). Trimming stripped 4 bases from V and 5 bases from J, with 9 bases between. The CDR3 spans 13 residues. CDR1 is MNHNY, CDR2 SVGAGI, per germline (reference sequence). In DNA form, the CDR3 reads TGTGCCAGCAGTTCGACAGGTAACAATGAGCAGTTCTTC. The encoded protein is CASSSTGNNEQFF.

The chain has TRBV4-1 and TRBJ1-5; weak D call: TRBD1 (5 bases). The CDR3 loop spans 14 amino acids. The germline V gene has CDR1 MGHRA and CDR2 YSYEKL. The V end lost 0 bases, the J end lost 9 bases, and 12 bases lay between the germline ends. CDR3 in DNA: TGCGCCAGCAGCCAAGAGGGACTCGAGGGGCCCCAGCATTTT. This translates into CASSQEGLEGPQHF.

The chain links TRBV6-5 to TRBJ2-7; weak D call: TRBD1 (6 bases). V was trimmed by 5 bases and J by 2 bases, leaving 16 bases between them. The CDR3 has 15 amino acids. Germline V gives CDR1 MNHEY, CDR2 SVGAGI. CDR3 residues: CASSHQGTVPYEQYF. CDR3 coding DNA: TGTGCCAGCAGTCACCAGGGGACCGTTCCCTACGAGCAGTACTTC.